These 20 T cell receptor beta chains were sequenced from one sample in a study of T cells in Graves' hyperthyroidism and ophthalmopathy. TCR beta CDR3 region amplification was performed from RNA transcripts. A first-round RT-PCR of the TCR CDR3 used the HTBI primer set. MiXCR, run by TCRdb on the multiplex PCR reads, gives a single entry per CDR3 protein. The sample has under 400,000 distinct CDR3 sequences, over 15% seen once. The sequencing sample was made of blood. Receptor source: a man under 40 with Graves' hyperthyroidism.

This chain joins TRBV5-1 and TRBJ1-2; 7 positions match TRBD1. CDR1 is SGHRS, CDR2 YFSETQ, per germline. The CDR3 runs 13 residues. Trimming at V came to 5 bases and at J to 5 bases, leaving 6 bases not matched to a gene. CDR3 DNA sequence: TGCGCCAGCAGGTGGGACAGTAATTATGGCTACACCTTC. Translating gives CASRWDSNYGYTF.

This clonotype was counted a few times. This chain uses TRBV2 with TRBJ2-1; TRBD1 matches at 7 bases. The CDR3 loop spans 17 amino acids. Germline V gene data show CDR1 as SNHLY and CDR2 as FYNNEI. Trimming at V came to 3 bases and at J to 4 bases, leaving 12 bases not matched to a gene. CDR3 DNA: TGTGCCAGCAGTGATCTTATTAGACAGGGTCCTTACAATGAGCAGTTCTTC. Amino acids: CASSDLIRQGPYNEQFF.

This chain connects TRBV7-9 to TRBJ2-1; the D is unclear. Germline CDR1 reads SEHNR; CDR2 reads FQNEAQ (reference sequence). V was pared by 5 bases and J by 5 bases, with 19 bases between. The length of the CDR3 is 16 residues. The CDR3 spells CASSRTGPQVNNEQFF. For the CDR3, the DNA is TGTGCCAGCAGCAGAACCGGGCCCCAGGTAAACAATGAGCAGTTCTTC.

The CDR3 bases are TGTGCCAGCTCACCAAACGAGGGACAGGGACCGCCCCAGCATTTT. It codes for CASSPNEGQGPPQHF. The gene calls are TRBV18 and TRBJ1-5; 9 bases agree with TRBD1. Germline-derived CDR1 and CDR2 are KGHSH and LQKENI. Trimming cost V 2 bases and J 9 bases; bases outside gene matches: 8. This CDR3 has 15 residues. Complete variable domain (other parts from reference TRBV18 and TRBJ1-5): NAGVMQNPRHLVRRRGQEARLRCSPMKGHSHVYWYRQLPEEGLKFMVYLQKENIIDESGMPKERFSAEFPKEGPSILRIQQVVRGDSAAYFCASSPNEGQGPPQHFGDGTRLSIL.

This chain connects TRBV6-1 to TRBJ1-4; no clear D gene. Germline CDR1 reads MNHNS; CDR2 reads SASEGT. V was shortened by 5 bases and J by 4 bases, with 17 bases between the two germline ends. This CDR3 region has 16 residues. As DNA, the CDR3 is TGTGCCAGCAGTCGCCAAGAAGGACGGAGTAATGAAAAACTGTTTTTT. It codes for CASSRQEGRSNEKLFF.

This clonotype was seen a few times. The V gene is TRBV9, the J gene TRBJ2-1, with D maybe TRBD1 (5 bases). Per the germline V gene, CDR1 is SGDLS and CDR2 is YYNGEE. The CDR3 sequence is 11 residues long. V gave up 3 bases and J gave up 7 bases, with 5 bases separating them. In DNA, the CDR3 is TGTGCCAGCAGCGGGACAAATGAGCAGTTCTTC. Amino acids: CASSGTNEQFF.

The rearrangement joins TRBV24-1 to TRBJ1-2; perhaps TRBD1 as D (5 bases). V gave up 4 bases and J gave up 8 bases, with 13 bases separating them. Germline V gene lookup returns CDR1 KGHDR and CDR2 SFDVKD. The CDR3 is 13 amino acids. DNA for the CDR3: TGTGCCACCAGTGACCCTTCGGGGGACGGCTACACCTTC. Translating it yields CATSDPSGDGYTF.

The chain has TRBV5-1 and TRBJ2-1; D is possibly TRBD2 (5 bases). The CDR3 has 15 residues. Germline assignment: CDR1 SGHRS and CDR2 YFSETQ. V was pared by 0 bases and J by 5 bases, with 12 bases between. The CDR3 DNA is TGCGCCAGCAGCTTGGCCTTGCGAGGGAACAATGAGCAGTTCTTC. It yields the protein CASSLALRGNNEQFF.

This clonotype came up many times. The chain has TRBV10-3 and TRBJ1-5, with D unresolved. Trimming pared 10 bases from V and 3 bases from J, leaving 13 bases between. Germline lookup yields CDR1 ENHRY and CDR2 SYGVKD. CDR3 length: 13 residues. CDR3 in amino acids: CATYSAPNQPQHF. For the CDR3, the DNA is TGTGCCACCTACAGTGCCCCCAATCAGCCCCAGCATTTT.

To note about this clonotype: One end of the junction varies from germline; a read error may be responsible. The chain carries TRBV7-2 and TRBJ1-4; possible D gene TRBD1, 5 bases. Germline CDR1 SGHTA, CDR2 FQGNSA. The CDR3 is 15 residues long. The CDR3 loop is CASSLARGIGEKLLF. CDR3 nucleotide sequence: TGTGCCAGCAGCTTAGCGCGGGGGATCGGGGAAAAACTGCTTTTT.

This clonotype was counted only a few times. The chain links TRBV20-1 to TRBJ2-7; TRBD2 matches 8 bases. The CDR3 totals 15 residues. Trimming removed 5 bases from V and 0 bases from J; junction bases left unmatched: 9. Germline CDR1 reads DFQATT; CDR2 reads SNEGSKA (reference sequence). The CDR3 spells CSAGGIAGLSYEQYF. The CDR3 region has the DNA TGCAGTGCTGGGGGAATAGCGGGACTCTCCTACGAGCAGTACTTC.

This clonotype was detected many times. V is TRBV5-1 and J is TRBJ2-7; the D call may be TRBD1 or TRBD2 (5 bases each). The CDR3 covers 15 residues. V lost 4 bases, J lost 4 bases, and 18 bases lay in between. CDR1 and CDR2 (germline): SGHRS, YFSETQ. DNA for the CDR3: TGCGCCAGCAGCGGGACCGGGACGGCCTGGTACGAGCAGTACTTC. This encodes CASSGTGTAWYEQYF.

V is TRBV20-1 and J is TRBJ2-3; D not certain. V dropped 3 bases and J dropped 0 bases, with 7 bases sitting between them. The CDR3 has 13 amino acids. From germline, CDR1 is DFQATT and CDR2 SNEGSKA (reference sequence). The CDR3 DNA reads TGCAGTGCTAGTCCCGGAAGCACAGATACGCAGTATTTT. It specifies CSASPGSTDTQYF.

This clonotype turned up a few times. V is TRBV3-1 and J is TRBJ2-6, with D perhaps matching TRBD2 (6 bases). Germline-derived CDR1 and CDR2 are LGHDT and YNNKEL (reference sequence). V was shortened by 0 bases and J by 1 base, with 16 bases between the two germline ends. The CDR3 is made up of 19 amino acids. The CDR3 bases are TGTGCCAGCAGCCAAGATGGGGGAGGCTTTGAATCTGGGGCCAACGTCCTGACTTTC. This translates into CASSQDGGGFESGANVLTF.

The table lists this clonotype with many counts. The gene calls are TRBV5-1 and TRBJ1-1; D gene ambiguous. The V gene lost 2 bases and the J gene lost 4 bases, with 12 bases spanning the gap. The germline CDR1 and CDR2 sequences are SGHRS and YFSETQ. The CDR3 length is 14 residues. In DNA form, the CDR3 reads TGCGCCAGCAGCTTCGGGTCTATGGGCACTGAAGCTTTCTTT. This encodes CASSFGSMGTEAFF.

This clonotype was recorded at least ten times. The chain combines TRBV6-4 with TRBJ2-2; no reliable D call. In germline, CDR1 is MRHNA, CDR2 SNTAGT. Trimming took off 5 bases at V and 4 bases at J, with 8 bases between the two ends. The CDR3 totals 13 residues. The CDR3 here is CASSTSTTGELFF. The CDR3 coding sequence is TGTGCCAGCAGTACATCCACCACCGGGGAGCTGTTTTTT.

This clonotype has a count of ten or more. The gene calls are TRBV18 and TRBJ2-5, with no clear D. Germline loops: CDR1 KGHSH, CDR2 LQKENI. The CDR3 is 15 amino acids. Trimming shortened V by 0 bases and J by 2 bases, and 10 bases separated the two germline ends. The CDR3, as DNA: TGTGCCAGCTCACCACCGTCGGGTTTACAAGAGACCCAGTACTTC. It yields the protein CASSPPSGLQETQYF.

This clonotype was found many times. This rearrangement joins TRBV18 to TRBJ1-1; D remains unclear. CDR3 length equals 16 residues. CDR1 and CDR2 (germline): KGHSH, LQKENI. The V end was cut by 2 bases, the J end by 0 bases, with 13 bases between. The CDR3 DNA follows: TGTGCCAGCTCACCAAAGGAGGTAATCATGAACACTGAAGCTTTCTTT. As protein: CASSPKEVIMNTEAFF.

There are many counts of this clonotype. The chain joins TRBV18 to TRBJ2-3, with TRBD2 matching 9 bases. The CDR3 has 15 amino acids. The V gene's germline CDR1 is KGHSH and CDR2 LQKENI. Trimming took 6 bases from V and 2 from J; bases not matched to a gene: 6. The CDR3 nucleotides read TGTGCCAGCTCGGACAGGACTAGCGACACAGATACGCAGTATTTT. Translating it yields CASSDRTSDTDTQYF. The whole variable domain, remainder taken from reference TRBV18 and TRBJ2-3, is NAGVMQNPRHLVRRRGQEARLRCSPMKGHSHVYWYRQLPEEGLKFMVYLQKENIIDESGMPKERFSAEFPKEGPSILRIQQVVRGDSAAYFCASSDRTSDTDTQYFGPGTRLTVL.

This clonotype was recorded at least ten times. The CDR3 sequence: CASGGLAKTDTQYF. CDR3 DNA sequence: TGTGCCAGCGGCGGACTAGCCAAGACAGATACGCAGTATTTT. This chain links TRBV7-2 with TRBJ2-3, with 8 positions matching TRBD2. Unmatched junction bases numbered 7, after V lost 8 bases and J lost 3 bases. This CDR3 spans 14 amino acids. Germline V lookup: CDR1 SGHTA, CDR2 FQGNSA.